Each of the 4 T cell receptor beta chains below was sequenced from the same sample in a study of neurological immune-mediated disorders. TCRdb itself ran the 5' RACE reads through MiXCR, one entry per CDR3 protein. The sample has around 62,000 distinct CDR3 sequences, roughly 4% seen once; the top ten hold about 2.4%. The sequencing sample was made of PBMCs. The receptors were gathered from a man aged 45-65 years with multiple sclerosis.

This clonotype was counted between two and nine times. V and J are TRBV14 and TRBJ2-2; the match to TRBD2 covers 8 bases. Unmatched junction bases numbered 4, after V lost 2 bases and J lost 5 bases. The CDR3 sequence is 15 residues long. Germline V gene lookup returns CDR1 SGHDN and CDR2 FVKESK. DNA for the CDR3: TGTGCCAGCAGCCAATGGACGGGGGGGACCGGGGAGCTGTTTTTT. Protein: CASSQWTGGTGELFF.

The rearrangement uses TRBV6-5 and TRBJ2-1; D might be TRBD1 (6 bases). The V gene's germline CDR1 is MNHEY and CDR2 SVGAGI. The V gene lost 8 bases and the J gene lost 7 bases, with 12 bases spanning the gap. The CDR3 is made up of 12 amino acids. The CDR3 region is CASQGTKNEQFF. CDR3 DNA sequence: TGTGCCAGCCAGGGGACGAAGAATGAGCAGTTCTTC.

This clonotype was found many times. The J gene is TRBJ2-1, the V gene TRBV10-3; 8 bases fit TRBD1. CDR3 length: 16 residues. CDR1 and CDR2 (germline): ENHRY, SYGVKD. Trimming took 4 bases from V and 1 from J; bases not matched to a gene: 6. CDR3 in amino acids: CAISGTGRLSYNEQFF. CDR3 in DNA: TGTGCCATCAGTGGGACAGGGAGGTTATCCTACAATGAGCAGTTCTTC.

A note on this clonotype: One junction end does not reproduce the germline sequence, and a read error may be involved. The rearrangement links TRBV20-1 to TRBJ1-6; the match to TRBD1 covers 9 bases. The CDR3 extends over 16 amino acids. CDR1 is DFQATT, CDR2 SNEGSKA, per germline (reference sequence). CDR3 protein: CSARVISGQGWSPLNF. The CDR3 region has the DNA TGCAGTGCTAGAGTTATCTCGGGACAGGGTTGGTCACCCCTCAACTTT.